This TCR beta chain stems from a study of blood T cell repertoires in COVID-19. Study at large: Spain, Italy and the United States supplied samples that represented acute and convalescent COVID-19. PBMCs, B-cell-depleted T cells, or T cells were the source of the cDNA or gDNA that made up the material.

Seattle patients were enrolled while actively infected and followed longitudinally. The CDR3 totals 15 residues. The germline V gene encodes CDR1 MDHEN and CDR2 SYDVKM. V shed 2 bases and J shed 0 bases, with 10 bases lying between them. In the original processing: Amplification of reference gene primers provided the estimated nucleated cell counts. Measured with immunoSEQ multiplex PCR; TCRdb has only the in-frame clones, and not every one. The DNA was the basis for D and trimming; V, J and clone size are from that table. The sample lists some 310,000 clones; almost 90% were seen once. This sequence originates from a woman aged 40 to 49 with COVID-19, enrolled during active disease. V is TRBV28 and J is TRBJ2-5; no reliable D call. The sample taken for sequencing was peripheral blood. The CDR3 region is CASSLNSPYQETQYF. The CDR3 nucleotides are TGTGCCAGCAGTTTAAACTCCCCGTACCAAGAGACCCAGTACTTC.